A selection of T cell receptor beta chains follows, all from one sample in a study of CD8+ T cells in alopecia areata. The repertoire was sequenced with immunoSEQ multiplex PCR; TCRdb's copy has only in-frame clones and lacks some. This table has 120,000 to 150,000 clones, roughly 48% appearing once. The material sequenced was CD4+ T cells sorted from blood. Source of these receptors: a human donor with alopecia areata. Both conserved end residues are part of each CDR3. A D gene is named only where the DNA matches it firmly. Part of the rows lack a size; the others show once, few, many or a class for expanded clones.

V: TRBV7-9; D: TRBD2; size: few; J: TRBJ2-4; DNA: TGTGCCAGCAGCTTAGGTAGACTAGCGGAAAACATTCAGTACTTC; CDR3: CASSLGRLAENIQYF
V: TRBV28; D: NA; size: NA; J: TRBJ1-5; DNA: TGTGCCAGCAGTTTATACAGCACAAATCAGCCCCAGCATTTT; CDR3: CASSLYSTNQPQHF
V: TRBV7-9; D: NA; size: NA; J: TRBJ2-3; DNA: TGTGCCAGCAGTCAAGAGGCAGATACGCAGTATTTT; CDR3: CASSQEADTQYF
V: TRBV29-1; D: NA; size: NA; J: TRBJ2-7; DNA: TGCAGCGTTGTGTCAGGAATATACGAGCAGTACTTC; CDR3: CSVVSGIYEQYF
V: TRBV6-6; D: NA; size: few; J: TRBJ1-2; DNA: TGTGCCAGCAGTAACACCGGGACAAGAGGCTACACCTTC; CDR3: CASSNTGTRGYTF
V: TRBV7-8; D: TRBD2; size: few; J: TRBJ2-1; DNA: TGTGCCAGCAGCCAATGGACTAGCGGGAGGGCCGATGTCTACAATGAGCAGTTCTTC; CDR3: CASSQWTSGRADVYNEQFF
V: TRBV7-9; D: NA; size: NA; J: TRBJ2-1; DNA: TGTGCCAGCAGCTTTCGGGCTTACAATGAGCAGTTCTTC; CDR3: CASSFRAYNEQFF
V: TRBV30; D: NA; size: few; J: TRBJ1-1; DNA: TGTGCCTGGAGTGTGACACCTATCCCTGAAGCTTTCTTT; CDR3: CAWSVTPIPEAFF
V: TRBV18; D: TRBD2; size: NA; J: TRBJ2-1; DNA: TGTGCCAGCTCACCGCCGTGGCTAGCGGGGGACAATGAGCAGTTCTTC; CDR3: CASSPPWLAGDNEQFF
V: TRBV7-8; D: NA; size: NA; J: TRBJ2-7; DNA: TGTGCCAGCAGCTCGTGGGTTTTTGGGGTCGTCTTC; CDR3: CASSSWVFGVVF
V: TRBV10-3; D: NA; size: few; J: TRBJ2-4; DNA: TGTGCCATCAGTGAGGGGGGGAACATTCAGTACTTC; CDR3: CAISEGGNIQYF
V: TRBV11-2; D: TRBD2; size: NA; J: TRBJ2-7; DNA: TGTGCCAGCAGCTTGACAGGACTAGCGGGAGGTTACTACGAGCAGTACTTC; CDR3: CASSLTGLAGGYYEQYF
V: TRBV7-2; D: NA; size: NA; J: TRBJ2-7; DNA: TGTGCCAGCAGCTTAGCCGTTACTAGATCCGAGCAGTACTTC; CDR3: CASSLAVTRSEQYF
V: TRBV7-2; D: NA; size: NA; J: TRBJ1-2; DNA: TGTGCCAGCAGCTTTTCCCAGAGGGGAGGTGGCTACACCTTC; CDR3: CASSFSQRGGGYTF
V: TRBV7-2; D: NA; size: few; J: TRBJ2-5; DNA: TGTGCCAGCAGCCGCGGGAGAGGGGGACAAGAGACCCAGTACTTC; CDR3: CASSRGRGGQETQYF
V: TRBV29-1; D: NA; size: NA; J: TRBJ2-1; DNA: TGCAGCGTTGATTCCGAAAGGAACAATGAGCAGTTCTTC; CDR3: CSVDSERNNEQFF
V: TRBV5-4; D: NA; size: NA; J: TRBJ2-4; DNA: TGTGCCAGCAGCTTGTCGGAGGGCCTAGCCAAAAACATTCAGTACTTC; CDR3: CASSLSEGLAKNIQYF
V: TRBV25-1; D: NA; size: NA; J: TRBJ2-7; DNA: TGTGCCAGCAGGAGACAGGGAGGCTACGAGCAGTACTTC; CDR3: CASRRQGGYEQYF
V: TRBV11-2; D: NA; size: NA; J: TRBJ2-6; DNA: TGTGCCAGCAGCTTAGAGGTCGCCTCTGGGGCCAACGTCCTGACTTTC; CDR3: CASSLEVASGANVLTF
V: TRBV25-1; D: NA; size: NA; J: TRBJ2-1; DNA: TGTGCCAGCGGCGGGCATGGATCCCACAATGAGCAGTTCTTC; CDR3: CASGGHGSHNEQFF
V: TRBV6-5; D: NA; size: NA; J: TRBJ2-3; DNA: TGTGCCAGCAGTTACGCTGGGACTAGCACAGATACGCAGTATTTT; CDR3: CASSYAGTSTDTQYF
V: TRBV2; D: NA; size: NA; J: TRBJ2-5; DNA: TGTGCCAGCAGGTTTTGGGGGCAGCAAGAGACCCAGTACTTC; CDR3: CASRFWGQQETQYF
V: TRBV27; D: NA; size: NA; J: TRBJ2-5; DNA: TGTGCCAGCAGTTTGCAGACCCTCCGCCACGAGACCCAGTACTTC; CDR3: CASSLQTLRHETQYF
V: TRBV25-1; D: TRBD1; size: NA; J: TRBJ2-7; DNA: TGTGCCAGCAGTGAACCGGGACAGGGAGCCTACGAGCAGTACTTC; CDR3: CASSEPGQGAYEQYF
V: TRBV13; D: TRBD1; size: NA; J: TRBJ1-1; DNA: TGTGCCAGCAGCCTACAGGGGATAGGAGAAGCTTTCTTT; CDR3: CASSLQGIGEAFF
V: TRBV5-1; D: TRBD1; size: once; J: TRBJ2-1; DNA: TGCGCCAGCAGCTTTCGGACAGGAAACAATGAGCAGTTCTTC; CDR3: CASSFRTGNNEQFF
V: TRBV30; D: NA; size: NA; J: TRBJ1-2; DNA: TGTGCCTGGAGTGTACGCCGGGGGAACTATGGCTACACCTTC; CDR3: CAWSVRRGNYGYTF
V: TRBV7-8; D: TRBD2; size: NA; J: TRBJ2-1; DNA: TGTGCCAGCAGCTTAGCGTTGGTAGCGGGAGTTGGTGAGCAGTTCTTC; CDR3: CASSLALVAGVGEQFF
V: TRBV25-1; D: NA; size: NA; J: TRBJ2-3; DNA: TGTGCCAGCAGTGAATGGGCGCGGGACCGCATCACAGATACGCAGTATTTT; CDR3: CASSEWARDRITDTQYF
V: TRBV10-3; D: NA; size: NA; J: TRBJ2-1; DNA: TGTGCCATCAGGGTCGAGGGGGTCTTTCGTCAGTTCTTC; CDR3: CAIRVEGVFRQFF
V: TRBV11-2; D: NA; size: NA; J: TRBJ2-3; DNA: TGTGCCAGCAGCTTAGTGGCCCTCGACACAGATACGCAGTATTTT; CDR3: CASSLVALDTDTQYF
V: TRBV10-1; D: NA; size: NA; J: TRBJ2-2; DNA: TGCGCCAGCAGTGAGGTTGCATCCGGGGAGCTGTTTTTT; CDR3: CASSEVASGELFF
V: TRBV28; D: NA; size: NA; J: TRBJ2-5; DNA: TGTGCCAGCAGGACGTCAGAGACCCAGTACTTC; CDR3: CASRTSETQYF
V: TRBV4-1; D: NA; size: NA; J: TRBJ2-5; DNA: TGCGCCAGCAGCCAATTACACTCGCAAGAGACCCAGTACTTC; CDR3: CASSQLHSQETQYF
V: TRBV7-3; D: NA; size: once; J: TRBJ1-1; DNA: TGTGCCAGCAGCTTAAAGTCGAACACTGAAGCTTTCTTT; CDR3: CASSLKSNTEAFF
V: TRBV29-1; D: TRBD2; size: few; J: TRBJ2-5; DNA: TGCAGCGTCGTAAATCTAGCGGGAGGAGGCGAGACCCAGTACTTC; CDR3: CSVVNLAGGGETQYF
V: TRBV2; D: TRBD1; size: NA; J: TRBJ1-2; DNA: TGTGCCAGCAGTAGGACAGGGTTGGACTATGGCTACACCTTC; CDR3: CASSRTGLDYGYTF
V: TRBV7-9; D: NA; size: NA; J: TRBJ2-3; DNA: TGTGCCAGCAGCTTAGCGCAGGCCCGCACAGATACGCAGTATTTT; CDR3: CASSLAQARTDTQYF
V: TRBV27; D: TRBD1; size: NA; J: TRBJ1-1; DNA: TGTGCCAGCAGGCCCCTGGACAGGGCAAACACTGAAGCTTTCTTT; CDR3: CASRPLDRANTEAFF
V: TRBV4-2; D: TRBD1; size: few; J: TRBJ2-7; DNA: TGTGCCAGCAGTGACGGACAGGGGTCCTACGAGCAGTACTTC; CDR3: CASSDGQGSYEQYF
V: TRBV29-1; D: TRBD2; size: NA; J: TRBJ2-1; DNA: TGCAGCGTGGCTTGGCGGGAGGAGAAAGAGCAGTTCTTC; CDR3: CSVAWREEKEQFF
V: TRBV28; D: TRBD2; size: few; J: TRBJ2-5; DNA: TGTGCCAGCAGTTTACTAGCGGGGAACAAAGAGACCCAGTACTTC; CDR3: CASSLLAGNKETQYF
V: TRBV5-1; D: NA; size: NA; J: TRBJ2-6; DNA: TGCGCCAGCAGCTTGGGGCGGAACAACTCTGGGGCCAACGTCCTGACTTTC; CDR3: CASSLGRNNSGANVLTF
V: TRBV29-1; D: NA; size: NA; J: TRBJ2-1; DNA: TGCAGCGTTGAGACGAGGTGGGAGCAGTTCTTC; CDR3: CSVETRWEQFF
V: TRBV7-2; D: NA; size: NA; J: TRBJ2-2; DNA: TGTGCCAGCAGCTTAGGGGCTAGGGCCACCGGGGAGCTGTTTTTT; CDR3: CASSLGARATGELFF
V: TRBV5-4; D: NA; size: NA; J: TRBJ2-3; DNA: TGTGCCAGCAGCTTACAGGGTGCTCGAGATACGCAGTATTTT; CDR3: CASSLQGARDTQYF
V: TRBV14; D: NA; size: NA; J: TRBJ2-3; DNA: TGTGCCAGCAGCCAAGATCCTTATACGCAGTATTTT; CDR3: CASSQDPYTQYF
V: TRBV2; D: TRBD2; size: few; J: TRBJ2-5; DNA: TGTGCCAGCAGTGAAAGAGCGGGATATCAAGAGACCCAGTACTTC; CDR3: CASSERAGYQETQYF
V: TRBV28; D: NA; size: once; J: TRBJ2-1; DNA: TGTGCCAGACCCACCCTCGGCCCATTGGCAATCACCAATGAGCAGTTCTTC; CDR3: CARPTLGPLAITNEQFF
V: TRBV29-1; D: NA; size: few; J: TRBJ2-7; DNA: TGCAGCGTTGAAGGGTTGGTCGGGAGCTTCTCCTACGAGCAGTACTTC; CDR3: CSVEGLVGSFSYEQYF
V: TRBV23-1; D: NA; size: few; J: TRBJ2-7; DNA: TGCGCCAGCACCGAAAAACTAGAGCACTACGAGCAGTACTTC; CDR3: CASTEKLEHYEQYF
V: TRBV23-1; D: NA; size: few; J: TRBJ1-2; DNA: TGCGCCAGCAGTCAATTATTGAACAGGGTTAAGGGCTACACCTTC; CDR3: CASSQLLNRVKGYTF
V: TRBV29-1; D: TRBD2; size: NA; J: TRBJ2-1; DNA: TGCAGCGTTGTAGGGACTAGCTTTAATGAGCAGTTCTTC; CDR3: CSVVGTSFNEQFF
V: TRBV29-1; D: NA; size: NA; J: TRBJ1-2; DNA: TGCAGCGTGGCTGGTGGTGGCTACACCTTC; CDR3: CSVAGGGYTF
V: TRBV28; D: NA; size: NA; J: TRBJ2-7; DNA: TGTGCCAGCAGAACAGGTATCTACGAGCAGTACTTC; CDR3: CASRTGIYEQYF